In this sample, the clone carrying this T cell receptor (beta chain) turned up once. Its antigen remains unknown. The length of the CDR3 is 16 residues. Looked up from germline, CDR1 is MDHEN and CDR2 is SYDVKM. The V end was cut by 5 bases, the J end by 8 bases, with 22 bases between. This was the immunoSEQ v3 assay. TCRdb's table, derived via immunoSEQ multiplex PCR, lists solely in-frame clones and lacks some. The table shows about 46,000 clones, with 80% to 90% occurring only once. The record originates from a study of TIL therapy for anti-PD-1-resistant metastatic lung cancer. Study in general: Progressing patients received lymphodepletion, expanded TIL infusion and IL-2. Patients had a median age of 54 years (range roughly 38-75). Notes on the study in general: Treatment-naive, never-smoker and oncogene-addicted patients were overrepresented in this highly selected cohort.

The time point denotes: pre-treatment sample, taken before nivolumab and TIL therapy. The sequence was obtained from a person between 25 and 79 years old with non-small cell lung cancer. The chain joins TRBV28 to TRBJ2-1; D is possibly TRBD2 (6 bases). This specimen consisted of blood, obtained at baseline. The CDR3 DNA sequence: TGTGCCAGCAGTCCAGACTGGGAGGTACGCGGGGATGAGCAGTTCTTC. Translation: CASSPDWEVRGDEQFF.